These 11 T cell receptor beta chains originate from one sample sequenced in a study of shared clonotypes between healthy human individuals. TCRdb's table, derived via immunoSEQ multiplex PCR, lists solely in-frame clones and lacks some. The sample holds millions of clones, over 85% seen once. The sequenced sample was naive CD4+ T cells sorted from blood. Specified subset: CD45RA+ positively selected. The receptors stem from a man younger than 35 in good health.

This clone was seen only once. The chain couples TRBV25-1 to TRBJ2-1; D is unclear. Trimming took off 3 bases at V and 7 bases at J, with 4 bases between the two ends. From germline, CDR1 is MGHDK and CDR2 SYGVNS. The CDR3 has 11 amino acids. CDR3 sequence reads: CASSDRNEQFF. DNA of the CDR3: TGTGCCAGCAGTGACAGGAATGAGCAGTTCTTC.

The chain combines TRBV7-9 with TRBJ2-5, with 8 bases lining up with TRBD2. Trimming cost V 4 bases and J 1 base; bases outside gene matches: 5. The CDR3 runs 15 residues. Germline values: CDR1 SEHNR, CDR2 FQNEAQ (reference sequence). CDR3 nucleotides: TGTGCCAGCAGCTCGCTAGCGGGTGTCCAAGAGACCCAGTACTTC. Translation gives CASSSLAGVQETQYF.

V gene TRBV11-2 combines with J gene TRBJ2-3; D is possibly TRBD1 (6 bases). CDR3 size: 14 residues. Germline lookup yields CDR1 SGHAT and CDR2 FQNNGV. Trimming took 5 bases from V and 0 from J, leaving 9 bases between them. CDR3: CASSQGQSTDTQYF. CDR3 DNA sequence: TGTGCCAGCAGCCAAGGACAGAGCACAGATACGCAGTATTTT. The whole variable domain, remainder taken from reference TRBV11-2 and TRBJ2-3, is EAGVAQSPRYKIIEKRQSVAFWCNPISGHATLYWYQQILGQGPKLLIQFQNNGVVDDSQLPKDRFSAERLKGVDSTLKIQPAKLEDSAVYLCASSQGQSTDTQYFGPGTRLTVL.

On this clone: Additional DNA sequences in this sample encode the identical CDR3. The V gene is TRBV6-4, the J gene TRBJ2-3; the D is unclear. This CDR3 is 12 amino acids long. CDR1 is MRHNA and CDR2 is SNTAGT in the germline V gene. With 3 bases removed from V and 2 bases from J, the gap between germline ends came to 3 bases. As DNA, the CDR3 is TGTGCCAGCAGTGATGACACAGATACGCAGTATTTT. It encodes CASSDDTDTQYF.

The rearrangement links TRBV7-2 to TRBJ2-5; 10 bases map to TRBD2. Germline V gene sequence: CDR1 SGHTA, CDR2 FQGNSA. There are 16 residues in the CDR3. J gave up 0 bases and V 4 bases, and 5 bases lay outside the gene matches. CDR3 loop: CASSYGLAANQETQYF. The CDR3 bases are TGTGCCAGCAGCTACGGACTAGCGGCAAACCAAGAGACCCAGTACTTC.

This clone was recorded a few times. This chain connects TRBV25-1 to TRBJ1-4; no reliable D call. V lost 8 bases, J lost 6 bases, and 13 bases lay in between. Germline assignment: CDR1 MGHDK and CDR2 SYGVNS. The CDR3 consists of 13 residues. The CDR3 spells CASGRGIDEKLFF. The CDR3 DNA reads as TGTGCCAGCGGCCGTGGTATCGATGAAAAACTGTTTTTT.

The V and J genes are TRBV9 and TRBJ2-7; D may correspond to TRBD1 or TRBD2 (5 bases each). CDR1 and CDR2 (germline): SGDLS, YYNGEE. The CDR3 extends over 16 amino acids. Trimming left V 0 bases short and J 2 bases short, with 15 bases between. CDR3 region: CASSVEDLGETYEQYF. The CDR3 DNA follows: TGTGCCAGCAGCGTAGAGGATTTGGGGGAGACCTACGAGCAGTACTTC.

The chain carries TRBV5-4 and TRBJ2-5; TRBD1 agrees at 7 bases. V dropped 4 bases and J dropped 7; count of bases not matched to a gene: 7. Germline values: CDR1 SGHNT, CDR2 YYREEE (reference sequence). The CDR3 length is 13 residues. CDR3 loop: CASSRDRESTQYF. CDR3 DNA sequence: TGTGCCAGCAGCCGGGACAGAGAATCGACCCAGTACTTC. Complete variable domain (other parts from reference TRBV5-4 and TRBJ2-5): ETGVTQSPTHLIKTRGQQVTLRCSSQSGHNTVSWYQQALGQGPQFIFQYYREEENGRGNFPPRFSGLQFPNYSSELNVNALELDDSALYLCASSRDRESTQYFGPGTRLLVL.

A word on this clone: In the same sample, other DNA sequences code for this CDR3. The CDR3 coding sequence is TGTGCCTGGAGTGTACGGGGGGCCCACGAGCAGTACTTC. It translates to CAWSVRGAHEQYF. This chain joins TRBV30 and TRBJ2-7; maybe TRBD2 (7 bases). The CDR3 length is 13 residues. Trimming left V 0 bases short and J 5 bases short, with 11 bases between. The germline V gene encodes CDR1 GTSNPN and CDR2 SVGIG (reference sequence).

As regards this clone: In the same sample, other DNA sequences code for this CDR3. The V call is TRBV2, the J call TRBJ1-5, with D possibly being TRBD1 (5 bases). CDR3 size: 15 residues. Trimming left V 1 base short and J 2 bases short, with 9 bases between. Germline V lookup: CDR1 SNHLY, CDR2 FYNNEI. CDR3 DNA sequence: TGTGCCAGCAGTGAAGAGGGGCTCGGCAATCAGCCCCAGCATTTT. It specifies CASSEEGLGNQPQHF. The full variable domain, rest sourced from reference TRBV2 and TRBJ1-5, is EPEVTQTPSHQVTQMGQEVILRCVPISNHLYFYWYRQILGQKVEFLVSFYNNEISEKSEIFDDQFSVERPDGSNFTLKIRSTKLEDSAMYFCASSEEGLGNQPQHFGDGTRLSIL.

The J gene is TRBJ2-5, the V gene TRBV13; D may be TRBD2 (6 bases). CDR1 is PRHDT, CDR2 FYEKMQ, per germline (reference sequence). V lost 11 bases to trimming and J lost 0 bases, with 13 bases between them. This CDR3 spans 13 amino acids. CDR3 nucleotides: TGTGCCTCGATACGGGGGAACCAAGAGACCCAGTACTTC. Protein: CASIRGNQETQYF.